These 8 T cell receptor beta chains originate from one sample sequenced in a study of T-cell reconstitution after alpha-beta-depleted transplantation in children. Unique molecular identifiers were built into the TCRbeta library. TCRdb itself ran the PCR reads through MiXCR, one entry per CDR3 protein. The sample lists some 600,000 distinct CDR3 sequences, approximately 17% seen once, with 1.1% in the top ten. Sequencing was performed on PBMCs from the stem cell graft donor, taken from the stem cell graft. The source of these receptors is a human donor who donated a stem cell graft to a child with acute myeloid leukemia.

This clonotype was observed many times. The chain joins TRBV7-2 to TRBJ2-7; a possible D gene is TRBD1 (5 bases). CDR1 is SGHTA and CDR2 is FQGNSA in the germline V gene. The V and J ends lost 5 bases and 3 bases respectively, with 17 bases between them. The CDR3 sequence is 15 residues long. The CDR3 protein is CASSHQTQGGYEQYF. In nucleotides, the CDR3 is TGTGCCAGCAGCCATCAGACTCAGGGCGGCTACGAGCAGTACTTC.

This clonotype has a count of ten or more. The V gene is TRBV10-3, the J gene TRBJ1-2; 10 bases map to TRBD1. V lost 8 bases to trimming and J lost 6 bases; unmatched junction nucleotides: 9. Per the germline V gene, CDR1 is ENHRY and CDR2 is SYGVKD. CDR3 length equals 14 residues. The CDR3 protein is CAIRNGTGVDGYTF. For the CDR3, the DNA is TGTGCCATCCGGAACGGGACAGGGGTGGATGGCTACACCTTC.

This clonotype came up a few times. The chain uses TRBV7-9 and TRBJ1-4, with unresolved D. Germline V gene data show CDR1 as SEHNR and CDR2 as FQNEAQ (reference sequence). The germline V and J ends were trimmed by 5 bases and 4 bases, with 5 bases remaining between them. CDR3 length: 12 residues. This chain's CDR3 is CASSADNEKLFF. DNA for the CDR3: TGTGCCAGCAGCGCCGATAATGAAAAACTGTTTTTT.

CDR3 sequence reads: CASSLGPRRDIFYEQYF. CDR3 DNA: TGTGCCAGCAGCTTAGGGCCTAGGCGGGACATATTCTACGAGCAGTACTTC. This chain connects TRBV7-2 to TRBJ2-7; D tentatively fits TRBD1 or TRBD2 (6 bases each). Germline V gene lookup returns CDR1 SGHTA and CDR2 FQGNSA. CDR3 length: 17 residues. The V and J ends lost 1 base and 3 bases respectively, with 19 bases between them.

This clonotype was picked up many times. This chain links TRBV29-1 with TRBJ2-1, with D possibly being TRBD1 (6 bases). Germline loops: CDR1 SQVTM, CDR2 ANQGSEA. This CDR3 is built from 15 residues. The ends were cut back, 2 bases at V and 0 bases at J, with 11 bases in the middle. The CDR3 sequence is CSVETGFSSYNEQFF. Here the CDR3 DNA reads TGCAGCGTTGAAACAGGGTTTAGCTCCTACAATGAGCAGTTCTTC.

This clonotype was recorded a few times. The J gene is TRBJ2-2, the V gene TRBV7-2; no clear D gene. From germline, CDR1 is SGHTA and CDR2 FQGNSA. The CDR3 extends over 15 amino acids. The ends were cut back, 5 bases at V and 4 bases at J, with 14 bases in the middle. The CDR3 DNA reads TGTGCCAGCAGCCGGGTGCAGACCTTCACCGGGGAGCTGTTTTTT. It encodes CASSRVQTFTGELFF. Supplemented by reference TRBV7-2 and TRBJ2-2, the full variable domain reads GAGVSQSPSNKVTEKGKDVELRCDPISGHTALYWYRQSLGQGLEFLIYFQGNSAPDKSGLPSDRFSAERTGGSVSTLTIQRTQQEDSAVYLCASSRVQTFTGELFFGEGSRLTVL.

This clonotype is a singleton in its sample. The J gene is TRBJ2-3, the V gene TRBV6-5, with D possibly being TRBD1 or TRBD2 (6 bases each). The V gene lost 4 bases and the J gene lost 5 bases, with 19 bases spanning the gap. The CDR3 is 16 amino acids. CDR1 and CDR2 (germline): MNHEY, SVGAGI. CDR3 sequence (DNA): TGTGCCAGCAGTTCTCCCTTAGAGGGGGGCAAAGATACGCAGTATTTT. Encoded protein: CASSSPLEGGKDTQYF.

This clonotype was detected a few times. The CDR3 DNA is TGCAGCGCCCAGCTGGCGGGGGGGAGCACAGATACGCAGTATTTT. It yields the protein CSAQLAGGSTDTQYF. The rearrangement uses TRBV29-1 and TRBJ2-3; 9 bases fit TRBD2. The length of the CDR3 is 15 residues. V lost 7 bases and J lost 0; bases outside the gene matches: 8. The V gene's germline CDR1 is SQVTM and CDR2 ANQGSEA.